This section outlines one TCR beta chain sequence together with its context. This clone was counted between two and nine times. It lacks a known antigen. No per-base quality is available; no much larger clone lies one base away. The data are from a study of blood T cell repertoires in COVID-19 (dated by TCRdb to 2018 to 2020). As for the study more broadly: Samples from collaborators originated in the United States, Italy and Spain and spanned both the acute and convalescent phases of COVID-19. The prospective study material was composed of cDNA or gDNA derived from T cells, B-cell-depleted T cells, or PBMCs. Deeply sampled blood TCRbeta repertoires from subjects exposed to, actively infected with, or recovered from COVID-19 were included in the dataset. The repertoires were released in a freely available public database intended as a resource for research on the immune response to SARS-CoV-2. Samples came from the ongoing ImmuneRACE study (first 160 participants) plus 1,254 subjects from 6 global collaborators. Sample metadata almost always included a de-identified subject ID, COVID-19 status, age in years and sex. Where available, HLA class I and class II types were obtained from metadata supplied by the sample provider rather than from assay-based typing.

Spanning cysteine to phenylalanine, the CDR3 consists of 13 amino acids. The entry retains the CDR3 DNA only, 39 bases that are in frame from base 1. A distance of 11 bases separates the germline ends of V and J, which lose 6 bases and 5 bases respectively. The germline V gene gives CDR1 as MNHEY and CDR2 as SVGEGT. Collaborating institutions collected whole blood in K2EDTA tubes following their own protocols. For TCRbeta analysis, collaborators shipped samples in one of three forms: frozen whole blood, isolated PBMCs, or DNA extracted from either of those sample types. What the study reported, not specific to this receptor: The quantity of clinical and demographic metadata differed by source and by participant and was supplied without curation.

The immunoSEQ Assay, a bias-controlled multiplex PCR, was used to amplify TCRbeta CDR3 regions from genomic DNA. Concerning the study's data processing: The number of nucleated cells in each sample was estimated from the amplification of reference gene primers within the assay. To quantify the absolute abundance of each unique TCRbeta CDR3 rearrangement, sequence reads were collapsed and filtered. Productive Simpson clonality was computed per sample as the square root of Simpson's diversity index over productive rearrangements. Held by TCRdb, this immuneACCESS table contains in-frame sequences only and omits some clones. Under half of the omission traces to an unresolved V gene where checked; the cause of the rest is unknown. The DNA gave D and trimming, while V, J and clone size come from that table. This sample has about 110,000 clones in its table, and just over 75% of those were observed once. The top ten clonotypes cover less than 4% of the sample.

The sequencing input was peripheral blood. The source of this sequence is an elderly woman with acute or convalescent COVID-19. The chain joins TRBV6-2 or TRBV6-3 to TRBJ1-5, with an unclear D gene assignment. The CDR3 reads CASSPPGDQPQHF. In nucleotides, the sequence is TGTGCCAGCAGCCCCCCCGGGGATCAGCCCCAGCATTTT.